This entry lists 22 T cell receptor beta chains sequenced from one sample in a study of blood T cell repertoires in COVID-19. Sequencing used immunoSEQ multiplex PCR; TCRdb keeps in-frame clones, though not all of them. The data contain almost 300,000 clones, nearly 90% of them singletons. Source material: peripheral blood. The receptors derive from a woman in her twenties or thirties with COVID-19, enrolled during active disease.

The genes are TRBV2 and TRBJ1-6; 12 bases map to TRBD1. CDR1 is SNHLY, CDR2 FYNNEI, per germline. CDR3 length: 14 amino acids. V dropped 4 bases and J dropped 11; count of bases not matched to a gene: 3. CDR3 protein: CASSVGTGGPPLHF. CDR3 bases: TGTGCCAGCAGTGTTGGGACAGGGGGCCCACCCCTCCACTTT.

The chain is built from TRBV6-5 and TRBJ1-1, with TRBD1 as a possible D gene (6 bases). Germline V gene sequence: CDR1 MNHEY, CDR2 SVGAGI. This CDR3 is 14 amino acids long. V shed 10 bases and J shed 1 base, with 16 bases lying between them. The DNA of the CDR3 is TGTGCCATTATCTCCGGGGGGCCGAACACTGAAGCTTTCTTT. It is translated as CAIISGGPNTEAFF.

The genes are TRBV15 and TRBJ2-3; D perhaps matches TRBD1 (6 bases). The CDR3 covers 17 residues. V lost 1 base and J 5 bases, leaving 19 bases between the germline ends. CDR1 is LNHNV, CDR2 YYDKDF, per germline (reference sequence). CDR3 protein: CATSRGGTLGTQDTQYF. The CDR3 nucleotides read TGTGCCACCAGCAGAGGGGGGACACTGGGCACACAAGATACGCAGTATTTT.

The rearrangement links TRBV6-5 to TRBJ2-7; the match to TRBD2 covers 8 bases. The CDR3 is made up of 16 amino acids. Germline values: CDR1 MNHEY, CDR2 SVGAGI. The junction had 7 bases not matched to a gene; V was cut back by 0 bases and J by 3 bases. CDR3 in amino acids: CASSYSRSGGRYEQYF. The CDR3 DNA is TGTGCCAGCAGTTACTCGCGGAGCGGGGGCCGCTACGAGCAGTACTTC.

The chain links TRBV6-6 to TRBJ1-2; 7 bases are shared with TRBD1. The CDR3 has 15 amino acids. Germline V CDR1 and CDR2: MNHNY, SVGAGI (reference sequence). The J segment lost 4 bases and the V segment lost 2 bases, leaving 7 bases of the junction unmatched. CDR3 sequence reads: CASSYPPGTAYGYTF. CDR3 DNA: TGTGCCAGCAGTTACCCGCCGGGGACAGCCTATGGCTACACCTTC.

This clone was seen only once. The chain links TRBV7-9 to TRBJ1-6; the match to TRBD1 covers 7 bases. There are 15 residues in the CDR3. Trimming removed 4 bases from V and 10 bases from J; junction bases left unmatched: 10. Per the germline V gene, CDR1 is SEHNR and CDR2 is FQNEAQ (reference sequence). The CDR3 loop is CASSSNDRASSPLHF. Written as DNA, the CDR3 is TGTGCCAGCAGCTCAAATGACAGGGCCTCATCACCCCTCCACTTT.

The CDR3 spells CASSLVRPGDEAFF. DNA of the CDR3: TGTGCCAGCAGTTTAGTACGGCCTGGAGATGAAGCTTTCTTT. This chain joins TRBV27 and TRBJ1-1, with no clear D. CDR1 is MNHEY and CDR2 is SMNVEV in the germline V gene (reference sequence). V lost 2 bases, J lost 7 bases, and 14 bases lay in between. The CDR3 totals 14 residues.

The V call is TRBV20-1, the J call TRBJ1-1, with 11 positions matching TRBD1. This CDR3 contains 11 residues. CDR1 DFQATT and CDR2 SNEGSKA come from the germline V gene (reference sequence). CDR3 in DNA: TGCGTCGGACAGGGGGCCACTGAAGCTTTCTTT. Its translation: CVGQGATEAFF.

The chain employs TRBV4-1 and TRBJ1-6, with TRBD1 identical over 8 bases. The V and J ends lost 1 base and 6 bases, in that order; junction bases with no gene match: 2. Germline CDR1 MGHRA, CDR2 YSYEKL. This CDR3 region has 15 residues. CDR3 DNA: TGCGCCAGCAGCCAAGTAACAGGGGGTAATTCACCCCTCCACTTT. Amino acid sequence: CASSQVTGGNSPLHF.

This clone was seen only once. The chain's CDR3 is CASIPAGNTEAFF. The CDR3 DNA reads as TGTGCCAGTATTCCGGCAGGGAACACTGAAGCTTTCTTT. The chain has TRBV19 and TRBJ1-1; D is ambiguous. The germline gives CDR1 LNHDA, CDR2 SQIVND (reference sequence). V lost 7 bases, J lost 1 base, and 10 bases lay in between. The CDR3 extends over 13 amino acids. Combining the CDR3 with reference TRBV19 and TRBJ1-1 gives the whole variable domain DGGITQSPKYLFRKEGQNVTLSCEQNLNHDAMYWYRQDPGQGLRLIYYSQIVNDFQKGDIAEGYSVSREKKESFPLTVTSAQKNPTAFYLCASIPAGNTEAFFGQGTRLTVV.

The chain couples TRBV7-2 to TRBJ1-1; possibly TRBD1 for D (6 bases). The ends were cut back, 1 base at V and 1 base at J, with 22 bases in the middle. The CDR3 is 19 amino acids. The germline V gene has CDR1 SGHTA and CDR2 FQGNSA. The CDR3 region is CASSLDLYRDIPGNTEAFF. CDR3 coding DNA: TGTGCCAGCAGCTTAGATCTATACCGGGACATTCCTGGGAACACTGAAGCTTTCTTT.

The gene calls are TRBV7-9 and TRBJ2-2; D gene ambiguous. Germline CDR1 reads SEHNR; CDR2 reads FQNEAQ (reference sequence). V shed 5 bases and J shed 2 bases, with 15 bases lying between them. This CDR3 has 16 residues. CDR3 loop: CASSQARLLNTGELFF. The CDR3 DNA is TGTGCCAGCAGCCAAGCCCGCCTATTAAACACCGGGGAGCTGTTTTTT.

This chain connects TRBV29-1 to TRBJ2-1; a weak D match, TRBD1 (5 bases). Trimming stripped 6 bases from V and 2 bases from J, with 11 bases between. Germline V gene sequence: CDR1 SQVTM, CDR2 ANQGSEA. There are 13 residues in the CDR3. The CDR3 DNA sequence: TGCAGCGTCGCCAGGGCTACCTACAATGAGCAGTTCTTC. Its protein is CSVARATYNEQFF.

The V and J genes are TRBV18 and TRBJ2-7; 9 nucleotides align to TRBD1. The germline V gene encodes CDR1 KGHSH and CDR2 LQKENI. The ends lost 3 bases at V and 0 bases at J; junction bases unmatched: 6. The CDR3 has 16 amino acids. This chain's CDR3 is CASSPTGTGNSYEQYF. CDR3 DNA: TGTGCCAGCTCACCTACCGGGACAGGGAACTCCTACGAGCAGTACTTC.

This clone turned up a few times. The V gene is TRBV7-9, the J gene TRBJ1-1; 10 bases agree with TRBD1. The CDR3 extends over 16 amino acids. V trimming: 4 bases; J trimming: 4 bases; junction bases outside the gene matches: 9. CDR1 SEHNR and CDR2 FQNEAQ come from the germline V gene (reference sequence). CDR3 sequence: CASSYLPGQGITEAFF. The CDR3 coding sequence is TGTGCCAGCAGCTACTTACCGGGACAGGGGATCACTGAAGCTTTCTTT.

The chain employs TRBV27 and TRBJ1-2; D perhaps matches TRBD1 (5 bases). Trimming cost V 3 bases and J 8 bases, with 13 bases left between them. Germline lookup yields CDR1 MNHEY and CDR2 SMNVEV (reference sequence). CDR3 size: 13 residues. The CDR3 spells CASSFPGSSGYTF. The CDR3 DNA reads TGTGCCAGCAGTTTCCCAGGGTCATCAGGCTACACCTTC.

DNA for the CDR3: TGTGCCACCCGATTTTCCGGGTCCAATGAAAAACTGTTTTTT. It encodes CATRFSGSNEKLFF. The chain couples TRBV27 to TRBJ1-4, with D hard to call. CDR1 is MNHEY and CDR2 is SMNVEV in the germline V gene (reference sequence). Trimming removed 10 bases from V and 5 bases from J, with 17 bases in between. This CDR3 has 14 residues.

The chain uses TRBV18 and TRBJ1-5; 7 bases fit TRBD1. The length of the CDR3 is 15 residues. The germline V gene has CDR1 KGHSH and CDR2 LQKENI. The J segment lost 1 base and the V segment lost 4 bases, leaving 4 bases of the junction unmatched. CDR3: CASSLTGQSNQPQHF. The CDR3 coding sequence is TGTGCCAGCTCACTAACGGGACAGAGCAATCAGCCCCAGCATTTT.

The chain employs TRBV5-1 and TRBJ1-1; D is perhaps TRBD1 (6 bases). In germline, CDR1 is SGHRS, CDR2 YFSETQ. V lost 4 bases and J lost 3, with 25 bases in between. The CDR3 is 18 amino acids. The CDR3 region has the DNA TGCGCCAGCAGCCCACGATATGGGTCAGGGGCAGGGTACACTGAAGCTTTCTTT. This sequence encodes CASSPRYGSGAGYTEAFF.

The V and J genes are TRBV27 and TRBJ1-2; D perhaps matches TRBD1 (6 bases). Trimming shortened V by 6 bases and J by 7 bases, and 30 bases separated the two germline ends. This CDR3 region has 18 residues. Germline V lookup: CDR1 MNHEY, CDR2 SMNVEV (reference sequence). DNA of the CDR3: TGTGCCAGCAGCCGAATCTTGGGGCAGGGGCCTGATCTGGGTGGCTACACCTTC. Translation gives CASSRILGQGPDLGGYTF.

The chain has TRBV6-1 and TRBJ1-1; the D gene is possibly TRBD1 (6 bases). Germline V gene sequence: CDR1 MNHNS, CDR2 SASEGT. Trimming removed 3 bases from V and 6 bases from J, with 11 bases in between. The CDR3 runs to 13 residues. The CDR3 loop reads CASSDRGRPEAFF. The CDR3 coding sequence is TGTGCCAGCAGTGACAGGGGACGGCCTGAAGCTTTCTTT.

V gene TRBV4-2 combines with J gene TRBJ1-6, with 7 bases aligning to TRBD1. The germline V gene encodes CDR1 LGHNA and CDR2 YNFKEQ. This CDR3 region has 20 residues. Unmatched junction bases numbered 13, after V lost 2 bases and J lost 0 bases. The CDR3 sequence is CASSQQLYRDSSSYNSPLHF. CDR3 sequence (DNA): TGTGCCAGCAGCCAACAGCTATATCGGGACAGCAGCTCCTATAATTCACCCCTCCACTTT.